One sample yielded the 23 T cell receptor beta chains listed below, sequenced in a study of post-analysis software for immune sequencing data. Study results and limitations: Compared with controls, patients had more of about 5 TRBV segments, including TRBV5-6, TRBV5-1 and TRBV20-1.

The antigens of these receptors remain unknown. TCR beta cDNA libraries had unique molecular identifiers. TCRdb processed the PCR reads anew with MiXCR; each CDR3 protein has one entry. The sample lists hundreds of thousands of distinct CDR3 sequences; approximately 59% were seen once. Sequenced input: blood. Receptors originate from a girl aged 2 to 9 with multiple sclerosis.

The genes are TRBV4-1 and TRBJ2-7, with D hard to call. With 4 bases removed from V and 4 bases from J, the gap between germline ends came to 14 bases. The CDR3 is made up of 14 amino acids. CDR1 is MGHRA and CDR2 is YSYEKL in the germline V gene. Here the CDR3 DNA reads TGCGCCAGCAGCCGAGTGACGGTGTCTTACGAGCAGTACTTC. Protein product: CASSRVTVSYEQYF.

This chain connects TRBV29-1 to TRBJ2-1; D might be TRBD1 (5 bases). TRBJ2-7 matches the DNA end more closely, so the J call is doubtful. The CDR3 runs to 13 residues. Germline V lookup: CDR1 SQVTM, CDR2 ANQGSEA. Here the CDR3 DNA reads TGCAGCGTTGTAGCCAGGGTCGATGGCGAGCAGTACTTC. It codes for CSVVARVDGEQYF.

CDR3 in amino acids: CASSFKRSSYNEQFF. In DNA, the CDR3 is TGTGCCAGCAGCTTTAAGCGGAGCTCCTACAATGAGCAGTTCTTC. This rearrangement joins TRBV7-2 to TRBJ2-1; a weak D match, TRBD2 (5 bases). V shed 3 bases and J shed 0 bases, with 9 bases lying between them. In germline, CDR1 is SGHTA, CDR2 FQGNSA. The CDR3 consists of 15 residues.

CDR3 bases: TGTGCCACCAGCAGAGAGGGGGATCCCTACGAGCAGTACGTC. Protein: CATSREGDPYEQYV. This rearrangement joins TRBV15 to TRBJ2-7; D possibly uses TRBD1 or TRBD2 (5 bases each). V shed 0 bases and J shed 2 bases, with 8 bases lying between them. The CDR3 runs 14 residues. Germline values: CDR1 LNHNV, CDR2 YYDKDF (reference sequence).

This clonotype turned up a few times. The chain carries TRBV7-8 and TRBJ2-3, with D unresolved. Per germline, CDR1 SGHVS and CDR2 FQNEAQ. V gave up 4 bases and J gave up 2 bases, with 16 bases separating them. The CDR3 has 16 amino acids. CDR3 nucleotides: TGTGCCAGCAGCTCGATGTTGGGGAAGACCACAGATACGCAGTATTTT. Protein product: CASSSMLGKTTDTQYF.

J is TRBJ2-4 and V is TRBV13, with 8 bases fitting TRBD1. This CDR3 has 15 residues. The junction had 7 bases not matched to a gene; V was cut back by 5 bases and J by 4 bases. Per germline, CDR1 PRHDT and CDR2 FYEKMQ (reference sequence). In nucleotides, the CDR3 is TGTGCCAGCAGCCCCTGGGACAGGAGAAAAAACATTCAGTACTTC. This encodes CASSPWDRRKNIQYF.

The chain links TRBV20-1 to TRBJ2-3; 10 nucleotides align to TRBD2. From germline, CDR1 is DFQATT and CDR2 SNEGSKA (reference sequence). J was trimmed by 3 bases and V by 2 bases; bases with no gene match: 5. CDR3 size: 15 residues. The CDR3: CSARTQREGTDTQYF. CDR3 in DNA: TGCAGTGCTAGAACCCAGCGGGAGGGGACAGATACGCAGTATTTT.

The CDR3 loop is CASSYGLAGGRRGQETQYF. As DNA, the CDR3 is TGTGCCAGCAGCTACGGACTAGCGGGGGGGCGGAGGGGCCAAGAGACCCAGTACTTC. J is TRBJ2-5 and V is TRBV7-2; TRBD2 agrees at 15 bases. The CDR3 runs to 19 residues. Germline assignment: CDR1 SGHTA and CDR2 FQGNSA. With 4 bases clipped from V and 1 base from J, the junction kept 10 bases outside the gene matches.

The chain employs TRBV29-1 and TRBJ1-1, with 8 nucleotides matching TRBD1. CDR3 length equals 13 residues. V shed 6 bases, J shed 2 bases, and the junction held 5 bases outside the gene matches. Germline CDR1 is SQVTM and CDR2 is ANQGSEA. The CDR3, as DNA: TGCAGCGTCAACCAGGGGGCCAACACTGAAGCTTTCTTT. Amino acids: CSVNQGANTEAFF.

The rearrangement joins TRBV27 to TRBJ1-1; D gene unclear. CDR1 MNHEY and CDR2 SMNVEV come from the germline V gene (reference sequence). This CDR3 is 16 amino acids long. Trimming removed 4 bases from V and 8 bases from J, with 23 bases in between. CDR3 residues: CASSSGLRHTSVEAFF. In DNA form, the CDR3 reads TGTGCCAGCAGTTCCGGACTTAGACATACCAGCGTGGAAGCTTTCTTT.

J is TRBJ2-1 and V is TRBV12-3 or TRBV12-4; 9 positions agree with TRBD1. V shed 8 bases, J shed 6 bases, and the junction held 5 bases outside the gene matches. The CDR3 has 13 residues. The CDR3 spells CASSYRGLNEQFF. The CDR3, as DNA: TGTGCCAGCTCCTACAGGGGGCTCAATGAGCAGTTCTTC.

This sequence joins TRBV20-1 and TRBJ2-1, with a tentative D call TRBD2 (6 bases). Germline CDR1 reads DFQATT; CDR2 reads SNEGSKA (reference sequence). This CDR3 region has 13 residues. V was trimmed by 7 bases and J by 5 bases, leaving 15 bases between them. Here the CDR3 reads CSGTGLYDNEQFF. CDR3 in DNA: TGCAGTGGCACGGGACTGTACGACAATGAGCAGTTCTTC.

This clonotype was seen at least ten times. This chain connects TRBV29-1 to TRBJ2-5; D remains unclear. Germline CDR1 and CDR2: SQVTM and ANQGSEA. The V end was cut by 6 bases, the J end by 7 bases, with 12 bases between. This CDR3 region has 11 residues. The CDR3 DNA reads as TGCAGCGTGGGCCCACGAGGGACCCAGTACTTC. Its protein product is CSVGPRGTQYF.

This clonotype was seen more than once but under ten times. The V gene is TRBV20-1, the J gene TRBJ2-1, with D perhaps TRBD2 (5 bases). The CDR3 consists of 14 residues. CDR1 is DFQATT, CDR2 SNEGSKA, per germline (reference sequence). Trimming took 1 base from V and 2 from J, leaving 9 bases between them. In DNA form, the CDR3 reads TGCAGTGCTAGAGGAGGGTCAGCCTACAATGAGCAGTTCTTC. It translates to CSARGGSAYNEQFF.

This chain joins TRBV5-1 and TRBJ2-6; D is perhaps TRBD1 (6 bases). The V gene lost 1 base and the J gene lost 3 bases, with 17 bases spanning the gap. Germline V lookup: CDR1 SGHRS, CDR2 YFSETQ. CDR3 length: 18 amino acids. The DNA for the CDR3 is TGCGCCAGCAGCTTGTCGTACAGGGCCCTTGGTGGGGCCAACGTCCTGACTTTC. Amino acid sequence: CASSLSYRALGGANVLTF.

Turning to this clonotype: The CDR3 carries no conserved terminal phenylalanine or tryptophan, so it likely arises from a read error. Because the CDR3's place on the DNA is in doubt, the DNA is left out and the CDR3 is given as listed by TCRdb. J is TRBJ2-1 and V is TRBV21-1; the D segment call TRBD2 is taken from the table without a DNA check. TRBV21-1 is a known pseudogene. The CDR3 length equals 20 residues, ends included. CDR3 residues: CASCRETSGVRYSSYNEQFL.

This chain connects TRBV20-1 to TRBJ2-5; maybe TRBD2 (5 bases). V lost 4 bases and J lost 4, with 19 bases in between. Germline V gene sequence: CDR1 DFQATT, CDR2 SNEGSKA (reference sequence). The CDR3 runs to 15 residues. The CDR3 sequence is CSAIIVRGGSETQYF. For the CDR3, the DNA is TGCAGTGCTATTATCGTTAGAGGCGGGTCAGAGACCCAGTACTTC.

The rearrangement links TRBV18 to TRBJ2-1; D not resolved. The length of the CDR3 is 14 residues. Trimming took off 3 bases at V and 3 bases at J, with 9 bases between the two ends. CDR1 and CDR2 (germline): KGHSH, LQKENI. CDR3: CASSPLANYNEQFF. The CDR3 DNA is TGTGCCAGCTCACCTCTCGCGAACTACAATGAGCAGTTCTTC.

This chain joins TRBV7-9 and TRBJ2-3; perhaps TRBD2 as D (6 bases). The germline gives CDR1 SEHNR, CDR2 FQNEAQ (reference sequence). The CDR3 consists of 13 residues. Trimming shortened V by 2 bases and J by 3 bases, and 6 bases separated the two germline ends. CDR3 DNA sequence: TGTGCCAGCAGCTTACGGGAGACAGATACGCAGTATTTT. Translating gives CASSLRETDTQYF.

The chain is built from TRBV10-3 and TRBJ2-7, with TRBD1 matching 9 bases. The J call could be wrong; TRBJ2-5 is a better fit for the DNA end. The CDR3 runs to 14 residues. The germline V gene encodes CDR1 ENHRY and CDR2 SYGVKD. The CDR3 region has the DNA TGTGCCATCAGTGCTGGACAGGGGATGAAGACCCAGTACTTC. Translation: CAISAGQGMKTQYF.

The gene calls are TRBV11-2 and TRBJ2-1; unclear D gene. This CDR3 is built from 13 residues. Germline CDR1 and CDR2: SGHAT and FQNNGV. Deletions cut 5 bases from V and 5 bases from J, with 10 bases between. CDR3 coding DNA: TGTGCCAGCAGCCCACCTACGAACAATGAGCAGTTCTTC. Translated, it gives CASSPPTNNEQFF.

V gene TRBV20-1 combines with J gene TRBJ2-6; D remains unclear. Germline V gene data show CDR1 as DFQATT and CDR2 as SNEGSKA (reference sequence). This CDR3 spans 13 amino acids. Trimming took 5 bases from V and 2 from J, leaving 7 bases between them. CDR3 region: CSAQLPGANVLTF. The CDR3, as DNA: TGCAGTGCTCAACTCCCTGGGGCCAACGTCCTGACTTTC.

V usage is TRBV2 and J usage is TRBJ1-5; 7 nucleotides agree with TRBD1. The CDR3 is 12 residues long. CDR1 and CDR2 from the germline V gene are SNHLY and FYNNEI. The V gene end was trimmed by 6 bases and the J gene end by 7 bases; junction bases not matched to a gene: 3. The CDR3 reads CASRAGGQPQHF. The CDR3, as DNA: TGTGCCAGCAGGGCAGGGGGACAGCCCCAGCATTTT.